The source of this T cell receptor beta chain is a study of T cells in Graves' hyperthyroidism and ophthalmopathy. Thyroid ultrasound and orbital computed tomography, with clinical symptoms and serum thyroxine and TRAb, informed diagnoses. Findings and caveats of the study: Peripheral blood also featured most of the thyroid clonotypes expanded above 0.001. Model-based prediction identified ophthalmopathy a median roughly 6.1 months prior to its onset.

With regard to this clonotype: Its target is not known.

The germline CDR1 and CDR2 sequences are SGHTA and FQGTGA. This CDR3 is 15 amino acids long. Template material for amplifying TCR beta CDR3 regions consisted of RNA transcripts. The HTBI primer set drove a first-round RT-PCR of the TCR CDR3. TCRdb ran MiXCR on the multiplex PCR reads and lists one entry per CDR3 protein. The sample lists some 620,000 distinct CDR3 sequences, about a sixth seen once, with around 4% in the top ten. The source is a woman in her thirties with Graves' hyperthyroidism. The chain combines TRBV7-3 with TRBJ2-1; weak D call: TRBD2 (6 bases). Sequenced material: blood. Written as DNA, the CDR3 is TGTCCCCCTAGCCGGCGGGAACAAACCTACAATGAGCAGTTCTTC. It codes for CPPSRREQTYNEQFF. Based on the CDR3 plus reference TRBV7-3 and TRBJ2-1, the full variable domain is GAGVSQTPSNKVTEKGKYVELRCDPISGHTALYWYRQSLGQGPEFLIYFQGTGAADDSGLPNDRFFAVRPEGSVSTLKIQRTERGDSAVYLCPPSRREQTYNEQFFGPGTRLTVL.